A single sample is the source of the 14 T cell receptor beta chains below, sequenced in a study of blood T cell repertoires in COVID-19 (dated by TCRdb to about 2020). Library preparation used the immunoSEQ multiplex PCR assay. This immuneACCESS table, as held by TCRdb, lists in-frame sequences with V and J called but not all clones. Of the missing ones, under half trace to an unresolved V gene in checked studies; the others have no known cause. This sample holds 270,000 or so clones; roughly 86% were observed only once. The ten top clones hold about 2.7% of the sample. Sequencing was carried out using PBMCs or T cells enriched from blood (not recorded which). The receptor set was obtained from a woman aged 18-29 years who had recovered from COVID-19.

V is TRBV6-2 or TRBV6-3 and J is TRBJ2-7; 14 bases map to TRBD2. CDR1 and CDR2 from the germline V gene are MNHEY and SVGEGT. V lost 6 bases, J lost 4 bases, and 11 bases stayed unmatched. The CDR3 runs 17 residues. CDR3 coding DNA: TGTGCCAGCAGCACGATTAACAGGACTAGCGGGGGGTACGAGCAGTACTTC. Its protein is CASSTINRTSGGYEQYF.

The chain is built from TRBV7-9 and TRBJ1-4, with TRBD1 identical over 12 bases. V dropped 5 bases and J dropped 8; count of bases not matched to a gene: 12. The V gene's germline CDR1 is SEHNR and CDR2 FQNEAQ (reference sequence). This CDR3 spans 17 amino acids. The CDR3 DNA reads as TGTGCCAGCAGCCCCGCCGGGACAGGGGGCATAGGGGAAAAACTGTTTTTT. Translation: CASSPAGTGGIGEKLFF.

The J gene is TRBJ2-7, the V gene TRBV6-5; a possible D gene is TRBD2 (7 bases). The CDR3 covers 15 residues. Germline values: CDR1 MNHEY, CDR2 SVGAGI. Between the trimmed V and J ends, which lost 0 bases and 0 bases, there was a span of 9 bases. This chain's CDR3 is CASSYSRGPSYEQYF. CDR3 sequence (DNA): TGTGCCAGCAGTTACTCGCGGGGGCCCTCCTACGAGCAGTACTTC.

The chain links TRBV7-2 to TRBJ2-7, with 13 bases aligning to TRBD2. V shed 8 bases and J 0 bases; nucleotides not matched to a gene: 1. Germline V gene sequence: CDR1 SGHTA, CDR2 FQGNSA. This CDR3 is 14 amino acids long. The CDR3 reads CASGTSGDSYEQYF. In DNA, the CDR3 is TGTGCCAGCGGGACTAGCGGGGACTCCTACGAGCAGTACTTC.

The CDR3 is CASSGITNYGYTF. The CDR3 DNA reads as TGTGCCAGCAGTGGCATAACTAACTATGGCTACACCTTC. The chain has TRBV12-3 or TRBV12-4 and TRBJ1-2, with D unresolved. The CDR3 length is 13 residues. V lost 5 bases to trimming and J lost 0 bases, with 7 bases between them.

Comment on this clone: Germline is not matched at one junction end, which may reflect a read error. This chain uses TRBV6-6 with TRBJ2-7; 8 bases match TRBD1. The CDR3 is made up of 16 amino acids. From germline, CDR1 is MNHNY and CDR2 SVGAGI (reference sequence). The CDR3 DNA follows: TGTGCCAGCAGTACCCCTCCAGGGGGCATCCCCTACGGGCAGTACTTC. Amino acid sequence: CASSTPPGGIPYGQYF.

The chain couples TRBV11-2 to TRBJ1-2, with D uncertain. V gave up 3 bases and J gave up 7 bases, with 9 bases separating them. Germline V gene lookup returns CDR1 SGHAT and CDR2 FQNNGV. This CDR3 is built from 12 residues. The CDR3 nucleotides read TGTGCCAGCAGCTTTTTCACCGGTGGCTACACCTTC. Amino acids: CASSFFTGGYTF.

The chain recombines TRBV18 with TRBJ1-2, with 7 bases identical to TRBD1. V shed 3 bases and J 10 bases; nucleotides not matched to a gene: 29. CDR3 length: 20 amino acids. Germline V gene sequence: CDR1 KGHSH, CDR2 LQKENI. DNA for the CDR3: TGTGCCAGCTCACCTTTTCTTATCGCGGCAACAGGGGATAGCGCCTCGGACTACACCTTC. Residues: CASSPFLIAATGDSASDYTF.

The chain couples TRBV11-3 to TRBJ2-3; the D is unclear. The CDR3 contains 13 residues. Trimming removed 6 bases at V and 5 bases at J, with 12 bases between. Germline CDR1 SGHNT, CDR2 YENEEA. The CDR3 region is CASSYQVEDTQYF. CDR3 sequence (DNA): TGTGCCAGCAGTTATCAGGTGGAAGATACGCAGTATTTT.

CDR3 loop: CASSHATDRVSTYGYTF. In DNA, the CDR3 is TGCGCCAGCAGCCACGCTACCGACAGGGTGTCTACCTATGGCTACACCTTC. The rearrangement uses TRBV4-3 and TRBJ1-2; 7 nucleotides align to TRBD1. This CDR3 has 17 residues. Trimming at V came to 3 bases and at J to 4 bases, leaving 14 bases not matched to a gene. Germline values: CDR1 LGHNA, CDR2 YSLEER.

The chain recombines TRBV10-3 with TRBJ2-3; 7 bases fit TRBD1. CDR1 is ENHRY and CDR2 is SYGVKD in the germline V gene. V gave up 0 bases and J gave up 6 bases; unmatched junction bases: 9. CDR3 length: 16 residues. CDR3 amino acids: CAISESTGERKDTQYF. The CDR3, as DNA: TGTGCCATCAGTGAGTCAACAGGGGAAAGGAAGGATACGCAGTATTTT.

This rearrangement joins TRBV5-1 to TRBJ2-1; 8 positions agree with TRBD2. CDR1 SGHRS and CDR2 YFSETQ come from the germline V gene. CDR3 length: 17 amino acids. V shed 1 base, J shed 0 bases, and the junction held 6 bases outside the gene matches. CDR3 bases: TGCGCCAGCAGCTTGAAGGTAGCGGGGAGCTCCTACAATGAGCAGTTCTTC. Translated, it gives CASSLKVAGSSYNEQFF.

The rearrangement joins TRBV7-9 to TRBJ1-1; the D gene is possibly TRBD1 (6 bases). The germline CDR1 and CDR2 sequences are SEHNR and FQNEAQ (reference sequence). This CDR3 has 13 residues. With 4 bases removed from V and 4 bases from J, the gap between germline ends came to 10 bases. CDR3 protein: CASSWTEITEAFF. DNA for the CDR3: TGTGCCAGCAGCTGGACAGAGATCACTGAAGCTTTCTTT.

This clone was recorded once. The sample has other DNA sequences that encode this CDR3 too. The CDR3 loop is CASSVGTSGTYEQYF. The CDR3 DNA sequence: TGTGCCAGCAGCGTCGGGACTAGCGGAACCTACGAGCAGTACTTC. V and J are TRBV9 and TRBJ2-7; 11 positions agree with TRBD2. Germline CDR1 SGDLS, CDR2 YYNGEE. Trimming cost V 2 bases and J 2 bases; bases outside gene matches: 3. The CDR3 length is 15 residues.